This is a list of T cell receptor beta chains from one sample in a study of blood T cell repertoires in COVID-19. The table came from immunoSEQ multiplex PCR; TCRdb's copy has only in-frame clones and leaves some out. The sample carries 200,000 to 300,000 clones, 70% to 90% recorded once. The sample consisted of PBMCs or T cells enriched from blood (not recorded which). The receptors shown here come from a woman aged 40 to 50 with acute COVID-19. CDR3s include the opening cysteine and the closing phenylalanine or tryptophan. D genes are given only for firm matches. The listing skips clone size in some rows; elsewhere it reads once, few, many or a size class.

CDR3nt,CDR3aa,j_gene,v_gene,abundance,d_gene,len
TGTGCCAGCAGCAAAGTGACGACTAGCGGTCCCACAGATACGCAGTATTTT,CASSKVTTSGPTDTQYF,TRBJ2-3,TRBV21-1,.,.,17
TGTGCCAGCAGCTCGGGACAGATCGACAATCAGCCCCAGCATTTT,CASSSGQIDNQPQHF,TRBJ1-5,TRBV28,.,TRBD1,15
TGTGCCAGCAGTACTCCACTAGCGGGAGGTCAGGTCTACGAGCAGTACTTC,CASSTPLAGGQVYEQYF,TRBJ2-7,TRBV28,.,TRBD2,17
TGTGCCAGCAGCCAAGACGGCAGGGTCTATGGCTACACCTTC,CASSQDGRVYGYTF,TRBJ1-2,TRBV14,once,.,14
TGTGCCAGCAGCCCCCGCCGGGACAGTCTCGAGCAGTTCTTC,CASSPRRDSLEQFF,TRBJ2-1,TRBV9,.,TRBD1,14
TGTGCCAGTAGTATATTGACAGGGCATTCGAACACTGAAGCTTTCTTT,CASSILTGHSNTEAFF,TRBJ1-1,TRBV19,.,TRBD1,16
TGTGCCAGCAGTACTCGGACAGCCCTCTATGGGGCGCAGTATTTT,CASSTRTALYGAQYF,TRBJ2-3,TRBV28,.,.,15
TGTGCCAGCAGCGCAGACAGTTTCATGAACACTGAAGCTTTCTTT,CASSADSFMNTEAFF,TRBJ1-1,TRBV9,.,.,15
TGTGCCAGCAGCGACATTAACAGGGGGCTTAATTCACCCCTCCACTTT,CASSDINRGLNSPLHF,TRBJ1-6,TRBV5-4,once,TRBD1,16
TGTGCCAGTAGTCCGGGACAGGGTCGTGGCTACACCTTC,CASSPGQGRGYTF,TRBJ1-2,TRBV19,many,TRBD1,13
TGTGCCAGCAGTGATGAGCGGGGAGGGCGAGATACGCAGTATTTT,CASSDERGGRDTQYF,TRBJ2-3,TRBV2,.,TRBD2,15
TGTGCCAGCAGTGGGCAAATTCCCGGGGGCACCGGGGAGCTGTTTTTT,CASSGQIPGGTGELFF,TRBJ2-2,TRBV6-1,.,.,16
TGTGCCAGCAGTCACTCCCTCAGGGAGCGGGGGTTACTAGAGGAGCAGTTCTTC,CASSHSLRERGLLEEQFF,TRBJ2-1,TRBV6-2/TRBV6-3,.,TRBD2,18
TGTGCCAGCAGAAAACAGGGGGCCCTTAGCATCCGGACTAATGAAAAACTGTTTTTT,CASRKQGALSIRTNEKLFF,TRBJ1-4,TRBV28,.,TRBD1,19
TGCGCCAGCAGCCCCGGGGCCACCGGACTAACTAACAATGAGCAGTTCTTC,CASSPGATGLTNNEQFF,TRBJ2-1,TRBV5-1,.,.,17
TGTGCCAGCAGTCTCGGGAGGGCCTCAGGTACTTTT,CASSLGRASGTF,TRBJ1-4,TRBV2,once,.,12
TGTGCCAGCAGCCCCTCGGAGGGGCCTGGCTACACCTTC,CASSPSEGPGYTF,TRBJ1-2,TRBV28,.,.,13
TGTGCCAGCAGTTCCGGGACTAGCGTGGCCGGGGAGCTGTTTTTT,CASSSGTSVAGELFF,TRBJ2-2,TRBV28,.,TRBD2,15
TGTGCTAGTGGTTTGGGACAGGGTGGGGCAGATACGCAGTATTTT,CASGLGQGGADTQYF,TRBJ2-3,TRBV12-5,.,TRBD1,15
TGTGCCAGCAGCTTAGGAGGGTCGGGCAGGTCGGGGACTGAAGCTTTCTTT,CASSLGGSGRSGTEAFF,TRBJ1-1,TRBV7-2,.,.,17
TGTGCCAGTAGTATGGGGGCTAGCGGGGAACCGAACACCGGGGAGCTGTTTTTT,CASSMGASGEPNTGELFF,TRBJ2-2,TRBV19,.,TRBD2,18
TGTGCCAGCAGCGTAGTCAGCGGGAGCTCCTACAATGAGCAGTTCTTC,CASSVVSGSSYNEQFF,TRBJ2-1,TRBV9,.,TRBD2,16
TGTGCCAGCAGCCATCCCCAGATCCAAGAGACCCAGTACTTC,CASSHPQIQETQYF,TRBJ2-5,TRBV14,.,.,14
TGTGCCAGCAGCCGACGGGGTACGGTGAACACTGAAGCTTTCTTT,CASSRRGTVNTEAFF,TRBJ1-1,TRBV6-6,.,.,15
TGCGCCAGCAGTGAGCAATTGGGACAGGGGAGTCAGCCCCAGCATTTT,CASSEQLGQGSQPQHF,TRBJ1-5,TRBV10-2,.,TRBD1,16
TGTGCCAGCAGCTGGTTGACTAGCCCGGAGACCCAGTACTTC,CASSWLTSPETQYF,TRBJ2-5,TRBV7-8,.,TRBD2,14
TGTGCCAGCAGCCCGGGTTGGACAGGGGAAGGTAATGAAAAACTGTTTTTT,CASSPGWTGEGNEKLFF,TRBJ1-4,TRBV3-1/TRBV3-2,.,TRBD1,17
TGTGCCACCAGTGACCAGGACAGGGGTGTTGGGGAGCTGTTTTTT,CATSDQDRGVGELFF,TRBJ2-2,TRBV24-1,once,TRBD1,15
TGTGCCAGTAGTATTGGGCAGGGCCTGTACAATGAGCAGTTCTTC,CASSIGQGLYNEQFF,TRBJ2-1,TRBV19,.,.,15
TGTGCCAGCAGCGTAGAACAGGGGAGCGGGAATTCACCCCTCCACTTT,CASSVEQGSGNSPLHF,TRBJ1-6,TRBV9,.,TRBD1,16
TGTGCCAGCAGTGAAGCGTTCCGGGACATACATGGCTACACCTTC,CASSEAFRDIHGYTF,TRBJ1-2,TRBV6-1,.,.,15
TGTGCCAGCAGTTTTGCGGGGCAAACCGGGACAGGGAGAAATTCACCCCTCCACTTT,CASSFAGQTGTGRNSPLHF,TRBJ1-6,TRBV27,.,TRBD1,19
TGTGCCAGTCCACCGGGACAGGGTATGGGGCATCAGCCCCAGCATTTT,CASPPGQGMGHQPQHF,TRBJ1-5,TRBV19,.,TRBD1,16
TGTGCCAGCAGCTTATCGGGACAGGGGGCGGGTGGCTACACCTTC,CASSLSGQGAGGYTF,TRBJ1-2,TRBV7-9,once,TRBD1,15
TGTGCCAGCGGGAACTTTGTAGTGGGAGCTAACTATGGCTACACCTTC,CASGNFVVGANYGYTF,TRBJ1-2,TRBV28,.,.,16
TGTGCCAGCCGGGGACAGCCGAACACTGAAGCTTTCTTT,CASRGQPNTEAFF,TRBJ1-1,TRBV6-4,few,TRBD1,13
TGTGCCAGCAGTGATGACAGGGGGCGGACTGAAGCTTTCTTT,CASSDDRGRTEAFF,TRBJ1-1,TRBV6-1,.,TRBD1,14
TGCGCCAGCAGTCTGAGCGGGGGCTACAATGAGCAGTTCTTC,CASSLSGGYNEQFF,TRBJ2-1,TRBV5-1,.,TRBD2,14
TGTGCCAGCAGCTTAGCTCCGGGTTTGACCTTC,CASSLAPGLTF,TRBJ1-2,TRBV7-9,.,.,11
TGTGCCAGTAGTATAGGCAGGGCTCACACTGAAGCTTTCTTT,CASSIGRAHTEAFF,TRBJ1-1,TRBV19,once,.,14
TGTGCCAGCAGCTTAGGAGGGGGCACTGAAGCTTTCTTT,CASSLGGGTEAFF,TRBJ1-1,TRBV7-9,.,.,13
TGTGCCAGTAGTATTGGCAAAACGGGACTGCAGAGGGAGACCCAGTACTTC,CASSIGKTGLQRETQYF,TRBJ2-5,TRBV19,.,.,17
TGTGCCAGCAGCGTAGGCGGAATCGGTAGCTCCTACGAGCAGTACTTC,CASSVGGIGSSYEQYF,TRBJ2-7,TRBV9,.,.,16
TGTGCCAGCAGTTTAGGCGGGGGGGACAATGAGCAGTTCTTC,CASSLGGGDNEQFF,TRBJ2-1,TRBV28,.,TRBD2,14
TGTGCCAGCTTGAGGAGGGATAGTGACAATGAGCAGTTCTTC,CASLRRDSDNEQFF,TRBJ2-1,TRBV11-3,.,.,14
TGTGCCAGCAGCGGGACTAGCGTGGGCACAGATACGCAGTATTTT,CASSGTSVGTDTQYF,TRBJ2-3,TRBV11-2,once,TRBD2,15
TGTGCCAGCTCGCCCCGTAGCGGGGGGCTCGCAGATACGCAGTATTTT,CASSPRSGGLADTQYF,TRBJ2-3,TRBV18,.,TRBD2,16
TGTGCCAGCAGCTTTACAGGGAGGGATGGCTACACCTTC,CASSFTGRDGYTF,TRBJ1-2,TRBV11-2,.,.,13
TGTGCCAGCAGTGTGGGACTATTCATCACAGATACGCAGTATTTT,CASSVGLFITDTQYF,TRBJ2-3,TRBV28,.,TRBD2,15
TGTGCCAGCTCACCTCCTCGGGACAGGGACGGGAATTCACCCCTCCACTTT,CASSPPRDRDGNSPLHF,TRBJ1-6,TRBV18,.,TRBD1,17
TGTGCCAGCAGTTTCGTCTCAGCGGGAGGAACCTCCTACGAGCAGTACTTC,CASSFVSAGGTSYEQYF,TRBJ2-7,TRBV28,.,TRBD2,17
TGCAGCGTTCTAGGGGGCCCTGCCTACGAGCAGTACTTC,CSVLGGPAYEQYF,TRBJ2-7,TRBV29-1,.,TRBD1,13
TGCGCCAGCAGCCAAGAAACTGGACTAGCGGGAGGGCCCTACAATGAGCAGTTCTTC,CASSQETGLAGGPYNEQFF,TRBJ2-1,TRBV4-1,.,TRBD2,19